Listed here are 18 T cell receptor beta chains from one sample, sequenced in a study of post-analysis software for immune sequencing data. Study results and caveats: Patients had higher frequencies than controls of roughly 5 TRBV segments, including TRBV5-6, TRBV5-1 and TRBV20-1.

Unique molecular identifiers had been added to the TCR beta cDNA libraries. TCRdb reprocessed the PCR reads with MiXCR, giving one entry per CDR3 protein. The profile covers 650,000 to 900,000 distinct CDR3 sequences, with around 42% appearing a single time and just under 5% taken by the ten largest. Antigens of these TCRs are unknown. The sample was blood. These receptors were taken from a girl between 5 and 17 years old with multiple sclerosis.

CDR3 nucleotides: TGTGCCAGCAGCAAAGTGGCGGCTGATACGCAGTATTTT. Its protein product is CASSKVAADTQYF. The V and J genes are TRBV6-1 and TRBJ2-3; D not certain. In germline, CDR1 is MNHNS, CDR2 SASEGT. The V end was cut by 6 bases, the J end by 6 bases, with 13 bases between. This CDR3 spans 13 amino acids.

This sequence joins TRBV9 and TRBJ1-1, with unresolved D. Germline V CDR1 and CDR2: SGDLS, YYNGEE. Between the trimmed V and J ends, which lost 0 bases and 1 base, there was a span of 7 bases. This CDR3 comprises 14 residues. The CDR3 DNA reads TGTGCCAGCAGCGTAGCCGGGGAGAACACTGAAGCTTTCTTT. Amino acids: CASSVAGENTEAFF.

The chain has TRBV13 and TRBJ2-7; TRBD2 matches at 7 bases. The CDR3 consists of 15 residues. CDR1 is PRHDT and CDR2 is FYEKMQ in the germline V gene (reference sequence). V trimming: 3 bases; J trimming: 4 bases; junction bases outside the gene matches: 9. This CDR3 reads CASSFGVQGGYEQYF. CDR3 nucleotides: TGTGCCAGCAGCTTTGGTGTGCAGGGAGGGTACGAGCAGTACTTC.

This chain uses TRBV29-1 with TRBJ1-5; 9 positions match TRBD1. V shed 5 bases and J 4 bases; nucleotides not matched to a gene: 6. The CDR3 is 14 residues long. The germline CDR1 and CDR2 sequences are SQVTM and ANQGSEA. The CDR3 nucleotides are TGCAGCGTTTACGGGACAGGGCCGAATCAGCCCCAGCATTTT. Translating it yields CSVYGTGPNQPQHF.

The rearrangement uses TRBV12-3 or TRBV12-4 and TRBJ2-7; 8 bases map to TRBD1. V gave up 3 bases and J gave up 3 bases; unmatched junction bases: 1. The CDR3 has 13 residues. Here the CDR3 DNA reads TGTGCCAGCAGTTTGGGACAGGTCTACGAGCAGTACTTC. It translates to CASSLGQVYEQYF.

The rearrangement links TRBV27 to TRBJ2-3; D not resolved. CDR3 size: 15 residues. Trimming took 2 bases from V and 3 from J, leaving 12 bases between them. Germline CDR1 reads MNHEY; CDR2 reads SMNVEV (reference sequence). CDR3 DNA: TGTGCCAGCAGTTTAACTCCCCCGTGGACAGATACGCAGTATTTT. Its translation: CASSLTPPWTDTQYF.

Worth noting for this clonotype: A much larger clone lies one base from this, so it may be a read error. The chain recombines TRBV9 with TRBJ1-2, with a possible D match to TRBD1 (6 bases). Germline V gene sequence: CDR1 SGDLS, CDR2 YYNGEE. The V end was cut by 0 bases, the J end by 4 bases, with 13 bases between. The CDR3 loop spans 15 amino acids. In DNA, the CDR3 is TGTGCCAGCAGCGTAGGAGCCAGGACAGTCTATGGCTACACCTTC. This translates into CASSVGARTVYGYTF.

The chain recombines TRBV12-3 or TRBV12-4 with TRBJ2-3, with 12 bases that match TRBD2. V trimming: 7 bases; J trimming: 3 bases; junction bases outside the gene matches: 8. The CDR3 runs to 16 residues. The CDR3 DNA reads TGTGCCAGCATCCGTTCTAGCGGGAGGGATACAGATACGCAGTATTTT. Its translation is CASIRSSGRDTDTQYF.

The genes are TRBV20-1 and TRBJ2-1; a weak D match, TRBD2 (6 bases). In germline, CDR1 is DFQATT, CDR2 SNEGSKA (reference sequence). The CDR3 consists of 13 residues. V lost 3 bases to trimming and J lost 7 bases, with 13 bases between them. The CDR3 DNA reads TGCAGTGCTAGTATACGGGAGACTAATGAGCAGTTCTTC. Protein: CSASIRETNEQFF.

This sequence joins TRBV5-1 and TRBJ2-1; D possibly uses TRBD1 or TRBD2 (5 bases each). V was shortened by 4 bases and J by 3 bases, with 17 bases between the two germline ends. CDR1 is SGHRS, CDR2 YFSETQ, per germline. This CDR3 spans 16 amino acids. The CDR3, as DNA: TGCGCCAGCAGCGACGCCGGGGCTGCGCTCTACAATGAGCAGTTCTTC. It specifies CASSDAGAALYNEQFF. The full variable domain, with the rest looked up from reference TRBV5-1 and TRBJ2-1, is KAGVTQTPRYLIKTRGQQVTLSCSPISGHRSVSWYQQTPGQGLQFLFEYFSETQRNKGNFPGRFSGRQFSNSRSEMNVSTLELGDSALYLCASSDAGAALYNEQFFGPGTRLTVL.

The chain combines TRBV13 with TRBJ2-4, with TRBD2 matching over 9 bases. The DNA end lines up better with TRBJ2-7; the J call may be wrong. The CDR3 length is 16 residues. From germline, CDR1 is PRHDT and CDR2 FYEKMQ (reference sequence). The CDR3 region has the DNA TGTGCCAGCAGCCCCGCTCGGGGCGGGAGGGAGTACGAGCAGTACTTC. Its protein product is CASSPARGGREYEQYF.

The chain uses TRBV7-8 and TRBJ2-1; no definite D call. V was clipped by 7 bases and J by 1 base, with 20 bases between them. Germline loops: CDR1 SGHVS, CDR2 FQNEAQ. The CDR3 has 17 amino acids. The CDR3 nucleotides are TGTGCCAGCACTCAGGATATGGGGTTAAGGTCCTACAATGAGCAGTTCTTC. Translated, it gives CASTQDMGLRSYNEQFF.

J is TRBJ1-1 and V is TRBV20-1; D gene unclear. This CDR3 has 11 amino acids. V gave up 1 base and J gave up 7 bases, with 7 bases separating them. Germline lookup yields CDR1 DFQATT and CDR2 SNEGSKA (reference sequence). CDR3 DNA sequence: TGCAGTGCTAGAGCAGCGGGTGAAGCTTTCTTT. Protein product: CSARAAGEAFF.

This clonotype was observed a handful of times. The V and J genes are TRBV20-1 and TRBJ1-2; TRBD1 aligns across 9 bases. The CDR3 has 17 amino acids. Trimming took 5 bases from V and 4 from J; bases not matched to a gene: 17. Germline-derived CDR1 and CDR2 are DFQATT and SNEGSKA (reference sequence). The chain's CDR3 is CSALAQAGQGSGYGYTF. CDR3 DNA sequence: TGCAGTGCTTTAGCTCAAGCGGGACAGGGCTCAGGCTATGGCTACACCTTC.

This clonotype has just one count. V is TRBV15 and J is TRBJ2-3, with D maybe TRBD1 (6 bases). Trimming removed 0 bases from V and 0 bases from J, with 7 bases in between. The CDR3 extends over 15 amino acids. Germline V CDR1 and CDR2: LNHNV, YYDKDF (reference sequence). The CDR3 reads CATSREDRSTDTQYF. The CDR3 nucleotides are TGTGCCACCAGCAGAGAAGACAGGAGCACAGATACGCAGTATTTT.

The chain links TRBV6-5 to TRBJ2-5; possibly TRBD1 or TRBD2 for D (5 bases each). This CDR3 region has 15 residues. The V gene lost 4 bases and the J gene lost 0 bases, with 12 bases spanning the gap. Germline CDR1 reads MNHEY; CDR2 reads SVGAGI. CDR3 bases: TGTGCCAGCAGTTTATTTGGGGGATACCAAGAGACCCAGTACTTC. Translating it yields CASSLFGGYQETQYF.

V usage is TRBV12-3 or TRBV12-4 and J usage is TRBJ2-5; possibly TRBD2 for D (5 bases). TRBJ2-7 matches the DNA end more closely, so the J call is doubtful. This CDR3 is 14 amino acids long. The CDR3 protein is CASSLAESGSEQYF. CDR3 in DNA: TGTGCCAGCAGTTTAGCTGAGAGTGGGAGCGAGCAGTACTTC.

The table lists this clonotype with a few counts. This chain links TRBV7-2 with TRBJ2-7, with 11 positions matching TRBD2. Germline CDR1 reads SGHTA; CDR2 reads FQGNSA. The CDR3 extends over 15 amino acids. The ends lost 3 bases at V and 2 bases at J; junction bases unmatched: 3. DNA for the CDR3: TGTGCCAGCAGCTTTACTAGCGGGGGTACCTACGAGCAGTACTTC. Translation gives CASSFTSGGTYEQYF.